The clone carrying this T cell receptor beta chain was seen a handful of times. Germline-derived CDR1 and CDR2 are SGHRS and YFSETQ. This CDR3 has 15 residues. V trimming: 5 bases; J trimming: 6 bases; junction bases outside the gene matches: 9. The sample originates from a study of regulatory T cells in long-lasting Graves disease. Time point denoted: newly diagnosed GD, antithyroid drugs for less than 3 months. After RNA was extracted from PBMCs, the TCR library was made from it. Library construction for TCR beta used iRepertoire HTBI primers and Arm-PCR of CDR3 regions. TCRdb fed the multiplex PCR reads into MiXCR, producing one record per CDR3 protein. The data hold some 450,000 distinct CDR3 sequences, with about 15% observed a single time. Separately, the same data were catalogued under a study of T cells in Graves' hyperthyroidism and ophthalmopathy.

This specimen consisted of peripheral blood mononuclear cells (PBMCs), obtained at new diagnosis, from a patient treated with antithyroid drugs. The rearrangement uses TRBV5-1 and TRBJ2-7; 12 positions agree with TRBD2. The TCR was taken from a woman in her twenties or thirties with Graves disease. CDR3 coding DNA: TGCGCCAGCAGTACATCCGGGACTAGCGGGTCCGAGCAGTACTTC. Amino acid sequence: CASSTSGTSGSEQYF.